What follows are 8 T cell receptor beta chains derived from one specimen sequenced in a study of spatial heterogeneity in lung cancer. As for time point: sample taken at primary tumor resection. TCRdb processed the 5' RACE reads anew with MiXCR; each CDR3 protein has one entry. Of approximately 930 distinct CDR3 sequences in the sample, 30% to 40% were seen once. The sample consisted of normal lung tissue next to the tumor, taken at surgery. These receptors were taken from a male donor with early-stage non-small cell lung cancer.

Turning to this clonotype: The library was prepared for alpha chains; this beta chain is a stray read, so its frequency means little. The J gene is TRBJ2-4, the V gene TRBV5-1, with a possible D match to TRBD2 (6 bases). The CDR3 runs to 16 residues. Germline V lookup: CDR1 SGHRS, CDR2 YFSETQ. Trimming took off 0 bases at V and 1 base at J, with 11 bases between the two ends. CDR3 sequence: CASSLVLGRAKNIQYF. The CDR3 DNA reads as TGCGCCAGCAGCTTGGTCCTGGGGAGGGCCAAAAACATTCAGTACTTC.

In its sample, this clonotype is large. Since it is a stray read in a library aimed at alpha chains, this beta chain has a size that is not meaningful. The genes are TRBV6-2 or TRBV6-3 and TRBJ2-3; D not resolved. The CDR3 loop spans 14 amino acids. Trimming stripped 4 bases from V and 2 bases from J, with 10 bases between. Germline assignment: CDR1 MNHEY and CDR2 SVGEGT. In DNA form, the CDR3 reads TGTGCCAGCAGTTCCCATTCGATCACAGATACGCAGTATTTT. Its translation is CASSSHSITDTQYF.

This clonotype was counted a few times. This beta chain is a stray read from a library made for alpha chains; its abundance is not meaningful. The J gene is TRBJ1-1, the V gene TRBV7-2; D is unclear. Deletions cut 1 base from V and 4 bases from J, with 7 bases between. CDR3 length equals 13 residues. Germline CDR1 SGHTA, CDR2 FQGNSA. The CDR3: CASSLGSSTEAFF. CDR3 coding DNA: TGTGCCAGCAGCTTAGGAAGCAGCACTGAAGCTTTCTTT.

Judged by abundance, this clonotype is medium-sized. This beta chain lies outside the target of a library built for alpha chains; its clone size means little. This chain connects TRBV18 to TRBJ2-3; D is perhaps TRBD2 (6 bases). CDR1 is KGHSH, CDR2 LQKENI, per germline. The CDR3 is made up of 13 amino acids. V shed 3 bases and J shed 4 bases, with 8 bases lying between them. The CDR3 DNA reads TGTGCCAGCTCACCGGGACTCCCAGATACGCAGTATTTT. It specifies CASSPGLPDTQYF.

This clonotype is large in the sample. As an off-target read in a library built for alpha chains, this beta chain has a frequency of little significance. The chain has TRBV5-1 and TRBJ1-4, with D possibly being TRBD1 (5 bases). CDR3 size: 17 residues. V was pared by 0 bases and J by 3 bases, with 15 bases between. CDR1 and CDR2 from the germline V gene are SGHRS and YFSETQ. The CDR3 DNA reads TGCGCCAGCAGCTTGGGGCAGGGATATAGGGCTAATGAAAAACTGTTTTTT. Encoded protein: CASSLGQGYRANEKLFF. The full variable domain, its missing parts supplied by reference TRBV5-1 and TRBJ1-4, is KAGVTQTPRYLIKTRGQQVTLSCSPISGHRSVSWYQQTPGQGLQFLFEYFSETQRNKGNFPGRFSGRQFSNSRSEMNVSTLELGDSALYLCASSLGQGYRANEKLFFGSGTQLSVL.

Turning to this clonotype: For a library built for alpha chains, this beta chain is a stray read; little rests on its size. The J gene is TRBJ2-1, the V gene TRBV7-8, with D unclear. Germline CDR1 reads SGHVS; CDR2 reads FQNEAQ. This CDR3 spans 13 amino acids. V was trimmed by 0 bases and J by 2 bases, leaving 2 bases between them. CDR3 DNA sequence: TGTGCCAGCAGCTTAGCGACCTACAATGAGCAGTTCTTC. Translating it yields CASSLATYNEQFF.

Note on this clonotype: This beta chain came through as a stray read in a library set up for alpha chains, and its size says little. V is TRBV20-1 and J is TRBJ1-5; 10 positions match TRBD1. The CDR3 loop spans 13 amino acids. Germline values: CDR1 DFQATT, CDR2 SNEGSKA (reference sequence). Trimming cost V 5 bases and J 6 bases; bases outside gene matches: 4. The CDR3 region has the DNA TGCAGTGCTCGACAGGGGGCAGGTCAGCCCCAGCATTTT. It specifies CSARQGAGQPQHF.

In regard to this clonotype: Since the library was made to target alpha chains, this beta chain is a stray read and its abundance is not meaningful. V usage is TRBV5-1 and J usage is TRBJ2-5; 11 bases agree with TRBD2. Per the germline V gene, CDR1 is SGHRS and CDR2 is YFSETQ. The CDR3 covers 14 residues. Trimming took 3 bases from V and 5 from J; bases not matched to a gene: 3. The CDR3 spells CASSSGTSGETQYF. The CDR3 DNA sequence: TGCGCCAGCAGCTCGGGGACTAGCGGCGAGACCCAGTACTTC. Full variable domain (missing parts from reference TRBV5-1 and TRBJ2-5): KAGVTQTPRYLIKTRGQQVTLSCSPISGHRSVSWYQQTPGQGLQFLFEYFSETQRNKGNFPGRFSGRQFSNSRSEMNVSTLELGDSALYLCASSSGTSGETQYFGPGTRLLVL.